These 14 T cell receptor beta chains originate from one sample sequenced in a study of blood T cell repertoires in COVID-19 (TCRdb year 2020). The library came from the immunoSEQ multiplex PCR assay. TCRdb limited this immuneACCESS table to in-frame rearrangements with V and J called. A share of clones is missing; checked studies link under half to unresolved V genes, and the rest is unexplained. Across this sample there are roughly 130,000 clones, with over 75% seen only once. Of the sample, 16% falls within the top ten clones. The sample comprised peripheral blood. The receptor source for this set is a man aged 55 to 69 with active or convalescent COVID-19.

J is TRBJ1-6 and V is TRBV21-1; TRBD1 reflects the table's D call only, with no check against the DNA. TRBV21-1 counts as a pseudogene. CDR3 length: 18 residues. The CDR3 DNA is TGTGCCAGCAGCAAAGTAGGCGGGACAGGGCCCTATAATTCACCCCTCCACTTT. It translates to CASSKVGGTGPYNSPLHF.

This clone came up a few times. CDR3 nucleotides: TGTGCCAGCAGTGACGGGACTCGGGCCGGGGAGCTGTTTTTT. Protein: CASSDGTRAGELFF. The genes are TRBV2 and TRBJ2-2, with TRBD2 as a possible D gene (6 bases). CDR1 and CDR2 (germline): SNHLY, FYNNEI. CDR3 length: 14 amino acids. The germline V and J ends were trimmed by 3 bases and 6 bases, with 11 bases remaining between them.

This chain uses TRBV28 with TRBJ2-3, with 7 bases aligning to TRBD1. The ends lost 9 bases at V and 6 bases at J; junction bases unmatched: 15. The CDR3 has 15 amino acids. CDR1 is MDHEN and CDR2 is SYDVKM in the germline V gene. CDR3 residues: CASPPGTAYTDTQYF. The CDR3 DNA sequence: TGTGCCAGTCCCCCCGGGACAGCTTACACCGATACGCAGTATTTT.

The rearrangement joins TRBV5-1 to TRBJ1-4; tentatively, D is TRBD1 (6 bases). This CDR3 region has 14 residues. Germline V CDR1 and CDR2: SGHRS, YFSETQ. V was shortened by 3 bases and J by 3 bases, with 9 bases between the two germline ends. CDR3 DNA: TGCGCCAGCAGCTCCGACAGGCCTAATGAAAAACTGTTTTTT. Protein product: CASSSDRPNEKLFF.

This chain links TRBV29-1 with TRBJ1-1; the D is unclear. This CDR3 comprises 12 residues. Germline V CDR1 and CDR2: SQVTM, ANQGSEA. Trimming removed 4 bases at V and 11 bases at J, with 17 bases between. CDR3 sequence (DNA): TGCAGCGTTGCCTTGGCAGGCCGCGAGGCTTTCTTT. Protein: CSVALAGREAFF.

The rearrangement links TRBV5-1 to TRBJ1-6; 8 bases align to TRBD1. The CDR3 is made up of 18 amino acids. Germline CDR1 is SGHRS and CDR2 is YFSETQ. Losses at the gene ends were 0 bases for V and 0 bases for J; bases not matched to a gene: 5. The CDR3 here is CASSLDRGVSSYNSPLHF. The CDR3 nucleotides read TGCGCCAGCAGCTTGGACAGGGGGGTGAGCTCCTATAATTCACCCCTCCACTTT.

This clone was found a few times. This chain joins TRBV11-3 and TRBJ2-1; D is perhaps TRBD1 (5 bases). V was cut by 5 bases and J by 3 bases, with 8 bases left in between. The CDR3 has 13 amino acids. Per germline, CDR1 SGHNT and CDR2 YENEEA. The DNA for the CDR3 is TGTGCCAGCAGCCAGGGCCGCTACAATGAGCAGTTCTTC. Translation: CASSQGRYNEQFF.

In this sample, this clone turned up many times. The rearrangement uses TRBV5-5 and TRBJ1-6; tentatively, D is TRBD1 (6 bases). The germline CDR1 and CDR2 sequences are SGHKS and YYEKEE (reference sequence). The CDR3 has 18 residues. The ends were cut back, 4 bases at V and 7 bases at J, with 24 bases in the middle. CDR3 sequence (DNA): TGTGCCAGCAGCATTGGGGGCACGAGGGCAGGGGTGAATTCACCCCTCCACTTT. The encoded protein is CASSIGGTRAGVNSPLHF.

This clone was detected a few times. This sequence joins TRBV4-1 and TRBJ2-1; D may be TRBD2 (6 bases). This CDR3 is 16 amino acids long. Germline CDR1 is MGHRA and CDR2 is YSYEKL. V lost 0 bases and J 6 bases, leaving 15 bases between the germline ends. The CDR3 region has the DNA TGCGCCAGCAGCCAAGAAGCTTACACTAGCCGCAATGAGCAGTTCTTC. Protein: CASSQEAYTSRNEQFF.

The V call is TRBV14, the J call TRBJ2-1; D gene unclear. Trimming pared 2 bases from V and 5 bases from J, leaving 10 bases between. Germline lookup yields CDR1 SGHDN and CDR2 FVKESK. The CDR3 runs 14 residues. The DNA of the CDR3 is TGTGCCAGCAGCCAATTTTCCTTCGACAATGAGCAGTTCTTC. Encoded protein: CASSQFSFDNEQFF.

This clone was observed a single time. The chain couples TRBV14 to TRBJ1-2; D perhaps matches TRBD1 (6 bases). Trimming removed 4 bases at V and 4 bases at J, with 16 bases between. Germline V gives CDR1 SGHDN, CDR2 FVKESK. The CDR3 is 15 residues long. The CDR3 DNA reads as TGTGCCAGCAGCCCACGTTACAGGGAACCCTATGGCTACACCTTC. As protein: CASSPRYREPYGYTF.

The chain joins TRBV18 to TRBJ1-4; D is unresolved. Looked up from germline, CDR1 is KGHSH and CDR2 is LQKENI. The CDR3 has 16 residues. Trimming pared 3 bases from V and 0 bases from J, leaving 11 bases between. CDR3 in amino acids: CASSPYQRATNEKLFF. Written as DNA, the CDR3 is TGTGCCAGCTCACCTTATCAGCGAGCAACTAATGAAAAACTGTTTTTT.

The chain recombines TRBV6-5 with TRBJ2-3, with TRBD2 matching over 8 bases. Unmatched junction bases numbered 8, after V lost 7 bases and J lost 2 bases. The CDR3 covers 15 residues. The V gene's germline CDR1 is MNHEY and CDR2 SVGAGI. The CDR3 bases are TGTGCCAGCACCACACTAGCGGCAACCACAGATACGCAGTATTTT. Protein sequence: CASTTLAATTDTQYF.

The chain is built from TRBV5-5 and TRBJ1-5; TRBD1 matches at 8 bases. This CDR3 region has 15 residues. V gave up 5 bases and J gave up 2 bases; unmatched junction bases: 6. Germline V CDR1 and CDR2: SGHKS, YYEKEE (reference sequence). In DNA, the CDR3 is TGTGCCAGCAGTTTGACAGGGGTTGGCAATCAGCCCCAGCATTTT. Its protein product is CASSLTGVGNQPQHF.